The text below deals with one T cell receptor (beta chain). The antigen remains unidentified. These data originate in a study of blood T cells in healthy people across ages. CDR1 is SEHNR and CDR2 is FQNEAQ in the germline V gene (reference sequence). CDR3 length: 14 amino acids. V lost 5 bases and J 3 bases, leaving 14 bases between the germline ends. Findings and limits, study-wide: Changes in expanded clonotypes were possibly confounded, as the CMV status of donors was unknown.

Then a second PCR, running roughly 6 to 11 cycles, was carried out with a sample-barcoded 5' primer and a J-beta primer mix. TCRdb re-called the 5' RACE reads through MiXCR, storing one row per CDR3 protein. The table shows about 970,000 distinct CDR3 sequences, with roughly 51% occurring only once. The chain is built from TRBV7-9 and TRBJ2-7, with no clear D. Source material: blood. This clonotype was obtained from a woman in her sixties or seventies in good health. CDR3 region: CASSRVDGYYEQYF. CDR3 nucleotides: TGTGCCAGCAGCCGCGTGGACGGATACTACGAGCAGTACTTC. Complete variable domain (other parts from reference TRBV7-9 and TRBJ2-7): DTGVSQNPRHKITKRGQNVTFRCDPISEHNRLYWYRQTLGQGPEFLTYFQNEAQLEKSRLLSDRFSAERPKGSFSTLEIQRTEQGDSAMYLCASSRVDGYYEQYFGPGTRLTVT.